Reported below is one T cell receptor (beta chain). Its antigen remains unidentified. The sample comes from a study of T cells in Graves' hyperthyroidism and ophthalmopathy. TCR beta CDR3 regions were amplified from RNA transcripts. Initially, a first-round RT-PCR of the TCR CDR3 employed the HTBI primer set. Each CDR3 protein gets one entry after TCRdb re-called the multiplex PCR reads with MiXCR. The sample carries around 700,000 distinct CDR3 sequences, about 19% recorded once. Newly diagnosed hyperthyroidism, duration under 2 months, in patients aged 18 to 65. The V segment lost 1 base and the J segment 6 bases; nucleotides outside the gene matches: 9. Germline CDR1 and CDR2: SGHVS and FQNEAQ. The CDR3 has 16 residues. Study results and caveats: The majority of expanded thyroid clonotypes above 0.001 also appeared in blood.

This TCR was recovered from a woman aged 45-60 years with Graves' hyperthyroidism that later progressed to Graves' ophthalmopathy. The sample was blood. This rearrangement joins TRBV7-8 to TRBJ1-2; 9 positions match TRBD1. CDR3 coding DNA: TGTGCCAGCAGCTTAGTGGGGACAGGGCCTGCAAATGGCTACACCTTC. This sequence encodes CASSLVGTGPANGYTF.